The 24 T cell receptor beta chains below all came from one sample that was sequenced in a study of T cells after yellow fever vaccination. MiXCR, run by TCRdb on the 5' RACE reads, gives a single entry per CDR3 protein. The table shows 300,000 to 450,000 distinct CDR3 sequences, with around 8.1% occurring only once. The sequencing here drew on PBMCs, taken approximately 47 days after the first yellow fever vaccination. The receptors here all came from a man aged 18-30 years who received the YFV17D yellow fever vaccine.

V and J are TRBV20-1 and TRBJ2-5; D possibly corresponds to TRBD2 (7 bases). There are 15 residues in the CDR3. Germline V gene lookup returns CDR1 DFQATT and CDR2 SNEGSKA (reference sequence). V was clipped by 6 bases and J by 5 bases, with 22 bases between them. CDR3 region: CSAPLWGGLRETQYF. The CDR3, as DNA: TGCAGTGCCCCTCTCTGGGGGGGGCTCCGGGAGACCCAGTACTTC.

This clonotype has only a few counts. The chain combines TRBV5-1 with TRBJ2-2, with 7 bases identical to TRBD1. This CDR3 region has 14 residues. Germline values: CDR1 SGHRS, CDR2 YFSETQ. J was trimmed by 7 bases and V by 1 base; bases with no gene match: 4. This CDR3 reads CASSLYRGIGELFF. CDR3 bases: TGCGCCAGCAGCTTGTACAGGGGTATCGGGGAGCTGTTTTTT.

This clonotype has a count of ten or more. This chain connects TRBV20-1 to TRBJ1-5; D call uncertain. The CDR3 consists of 14 residues. The germline CDR1 and CDR2 sequences are DFQATT and SNEGSKA (reference sequence). V lost 2 bases, J lost 4 bases, and 12 bases lay in between. CDR3 protein: CSARYGFSNQPQHF. CDR3 DNA: TGCAGTGCTAGATACGGATTCAGTAATCAGCCCCAGCATTTT.

This chain uses TRBV7-3 with TRBJ2-3; no reliable D call. CDR1 is SGHTA and CDR2 is FQGTGA in the germline V gene. Trimming shortened V by 0 bases and J by 0 bases, and 7 bases separated the two germline ends. This CDR3 is 15 amino acids long. DNA of the CDR3: TGTGCCAGCAGCTTAACACTCCTAAGCACAGATACGCAGTATTTT. This encodes CASSLTLLSTDTQYF.

This clonotype was found a few times. The V gene is TRBV7-9, the J gene TRBJ2-1; TRBD2 might be the D (7 bases). Trimming pared 5 bases from V and 5 bases from J, leaving 22 bases between. The CDR3 has 17 amino acids. CDR1 is SEHNR and CDR2 is FQNEAQ in the germline V gene (reference sequence). CDR3 DNA sequence: TGTGCCAGCAGCCTACAAACGTGGGGGGGACAACACAATGAGCAGTTCTTC. Translation: CASSLQTWGGQHNEQFF.

This clonotype has a count of ten or more. This chain connects TRBV4-1 to TRBJ1-1; D perhaps matches TRBD1 (5 bases). CDR1 is MGHRA, CDR2 YSYEKL, per germline. Between the trimmed V and J ends, which lost 0 bases and 4 bases, there was a span of 12 bases. This CDR3 has 15 residues. This CDR3 reads CASSQEGTLGTEAFF. In DNA form, the CDR3 reads TGCGCCAGCAGCCAAGAGGGGACCTTGGGCACTGAAGCTTTCTTT.

In this sample, this clonotype turned up a few times. The rearrangement links TRBV12-3 or TRBV12-4 to TRBJ2-5; 7 bases are shared with TRBD1. This CDR3 has 13 amino acids. V dropped 5 bases and J dropped 14; count of bases not matched to a gene: 14. This CDR3 reads CASSPPDRVSKYF. The CDR3 region has the DNA TGTGCCAGCAGTCCCCCCGACAGGGTTTCCAAATACTTC.

V is TRBV10-3 and J is TRBJ1-2, with 7 positions matching TRBD1. Germline CDR1 reads ENHRY; CDR2 reads SYGVKD. Trimming at V came to 4 bases and at J to 6 bases, leaving 11 bases not matched to a gene. The CDR3 has 15 amino acids. The CDR3 region has the DNA TGTGCCATCAGTGGACGGCAGGGGGGAGACAATGGCTACACCTTC. Its protein product is CAISGRQGGDNGYTF.

The chain links TRBV4-1 to TRBJ2-7; D gene ambiguous. The germline CDR1 and CDR2 sequences are MGHRA and YSYEKL. This CDR3 contains 14 residues. Between the trimmed V and J ends, which lost 0 bases and 2 bases, there was a span of 8 bases. In nucleotides, the CDR3 is TGCGCCAGCAGCCAAGATTTTAGACCCTACGAGCAGTACTTC. Its protein product is CASSQDFRPYEQYF.

The chain is built from TRBV6-1 and TRBJ2-1, with 10 bases that match TRBD2. The CDR3 consists of 15 residues. Germline assignment: CDR1 MNHNS and CDR2 SASEGT. The V gene end was trimmed by 10 bases and the J gene end by 2 bases; junction bases not matched to a gene: 8. The chain's CDR3 is CATKGSGGAYNEQFF. The CDR3 nucleotides read TGTGCCACCAAAGGGAGCGGGGGGGCCTACAATGAGCAGTTCTTC.

This clonotype was observed a few times. The rearrangement links TRBV6-5 to TRBJ1-1, with D unclear. The V and J ends lost 0 bases and 1 base respectively, with 9 bases between them. Germline V gene data show CDR1 as MNHEY and CDR2 as SVGAGI. The CDR3 totals 15 residues. The CDR3 coding sequence is TGTGCCAGCAGTTACTCCGGACTCAGGAACACTGAAGCTTTCTTT. This encodes CASSYSGLRNTEAFF.

This clonotype was counted a few times. The V gene is TRBV5-4, the J gene TRBJ2-3; no clear D. CDR3 size: 17 residues. Trimming shortened V by 3 bases and J by 0 bases, and 17 bases separated the two germline ends. From germline, CDR1 is SGHNT and CDR2 YYREEE (reference sequence). Here the CDR3 reads CASSSDLFGGSTDTQYF. DNA for the CDR3: TGTGCCAGCAGCTCTGACCTATTCGGTGGGAGCACAGATACGCAGTATTTT.

This chain joins TRBV30 and TRBJ1-1, with no clear D. The CDR3 has 11 amino acids. Trimming removed 4 bases at V and 11 bases at J, with 14 bases between. Germline CDR1 and CDR2: GTSNPN and SVGIG (reference sequence). CDR3 sequence: CAWIFARGAFF. In DNA, the CDR3 is TGTGCCTGGATATTCGCCCGCGGGGCTTTCTTT.

This clonotype appeared many times. The rearrangement links TRBV7-2 to TRBJ2-3; D remains ambiguous. Trimming shortened V by 1 base and J by 2 bases, and 7 bases separated the two germline ends. CDR1 is SGHTA, CDR2 FQGNSA, per germline. The CDR3 runs 14 residues. CDR3 sequence (DNA): TGTGCCAGCAGCTTAGGAGGAAACACAGATACGCAGTATTTT. Amino acids: CASSLGGNTDTQYF.

This chain uses TRBV18 with TRBJ2-7; D might be TRBD1 or TRBD2, each matching 5 bases. CDR3 length: 14 amino acids. V was cut by 3 bases and J by 3 bases, with 12 bases left in between. The germline gives CDR1 KGHSH, CDR2 LQKENI. For the CDR3, the DNA is TGTGCCAGCTCACCTGGGACGAGGGGCTACGAGCAGTACGTC. It codes for CASSPGTRGYEQYV.

This chain connects TRBV6-1 to TRBJ1-4; 7 nucleotides match TRBD1. J was trimmed by 14 bases and V by 4 bases; bases with no gene match: 10. Germline V lookup: CDR1 MNHNS, CDR2 SASEGT. This CDR3 is 13 amino acids long. The CDR3 DNA reads TGTGCCAGCAGTGGAACCGGGACAGAATGGCTGTTTTTT. It codes for CASSGTGTEWLFF.

This chain uses TRBV19 with TRBJ2-2, with 10 bases aligning to TRBD1. The CDR3 length is 19 residues. Germline CDR1 reads LNHDA; CDR2 reads SQIVND (reference sequence). Germline trimming cut 6 bases from V and 5 bases from J; bases unmatched to any gene: 18. CDR3 protein: CASSARTGGPLWWTGELFF. CDR3 coding DNA: TGTGCCAGTAGCGCTCGGACAGGGGGGCCCCTATGGTGGACCGGGGAGCTGTTTTTT.

This clonotype showed up just a few times. Here the CDR3 reads CASSPTDVHIEAFF. The CDR3 coding sequence is TGTGCCAGCAGCCCGACAGATGTTCACATTGAAGCTTTCTTT. The chain carries TRBV7-2 and TRBJ1-1; possible D gene TRBD1, 5 bases. Germline-derived CDR1 and CDR2 are SGHTA and FQGNSA. The V end lost 5 bases, the J end lost 7 bases, and 17 bases lay between the germline ends. The CDR3 consists of 14 residues.

This clonotype was seen a few times. The J gene is TRBJ2-1, the V gene TRBV18, with D perhaps assigned TRBD1 or TRBD2 (6 bases each). Germline values: CDR1 KGHSH, CDR2 LQKENI. The CDR3 loop spans 14 amino acids. The V and J ends lost 6 bases and 4 bases respectively, with 13 bases between them. CDR3 in DNA: TGTGCCAGCTCCCCCCAGGGGAGGTACAATGAGCAGTTCTTC. Translating it yields CASSPQGRYNEQFF.

V and J are TRBV11-2 and TRBJ2-7; the D is unclear. The V end lost 5 bases, the J end lost 3 bases, and 20 bases lay between the germline ends. Germline lookup yields CDR1 SGHAT and CDR2 FQNNGV. The CDR3 length is 16 residues. The CDR3 DNA reads TGTGCCAGCAGCCCTCGCGCCTGGGTGGCCATCTACGAGCAGTACTTC. Protein product: CASSPRAWVAIYEQYF.

This clonotype was counted ten times or more. This chain joins TRBV28 and TRBJ2-3, with D possibly matching TRBD2 (6 bases). CDR1 is MDHEN, CDR2 SYDVKM, per germline. This CDR3 is 16 amino acids long. V lost 5 bases, J lost 0 bases, and 15 bases lay in between. The CDR3 nucleotides are TGTGCCAGCAGTCGCGGGGACGGCACTAGCACAGATACGCAGTATTTT. Its protein is CASSRGDGTSTDTQYF.

This clonotype was observed a few times. The V call is TRBV6-5, the J call TRBJ2-2; D is unclear. Germline values: CDR1 MNHEY, CDR2 SVGAGI. The CDR3 spans 14 residues. The V and J ends lost 1 base and 5 bases respectively, with 8 bases between them. The CDR3 here is CASSYFTETGELFF. CDR3 nucleotide sequence: TGTGCCAGCAGTTACTTCACGGAAACCGGGGAGCTGTTTTTT.

This clonotype was detected only a few times. The chain carries TRBV19 and TRBJ1-1; D may be TRBD1 (5 bases). This CDR3 has 15 residues. The ends were cut back, 4 bases at V and 4 bases at J, with 16 bases in the middle. Germline CDR1 and CDR2: LNHDA and SQIVND (reference sequence). CDR3 sequence (DNA): TGTGCCAGTAGTACCCCAGAAGGGGTGGGCACTGAAGCTTTCTTT. This sequence encodes CASSTPEGVGTEAFF.

The chain uses TRBV5-1 and TRBJ2-6; tentative D call: TRBD1 (5 bases). The germline gives CDR1 SGHRS, CDR2 YFSETQ. V was clipped by 6 bases and J by 2 bases, with 12 bases between them. This CDR3 spans 15 amino acids. In DNA form, the CDR3 reads TGCGCCAGCACCGAGACAGTACCTGGGGCCAACGTCCTGACTTTC. It is translated as CASTETVPGANVLTF. Complete variable domain (other parts from reference TRBV5-1 and TRBJ2-6): KAGVTQTPRYLIKTRGQQVTLSCSPISGHRSVSWYQQTPGQGLQFLFEYFSETQRNKGNFPGRFSGRQFSNSRSEMNVSTLELGDSALYLCASTETVPGANVLTFGAGSRLTVL.